This T cell receptor (beta chain) comes out of a study of T-cell memory formation after mild COVID-19. Study-level points and caveats: The second-wave clones peaking on day 37 were not confirmed as SARS-CoV-2-specific.

TCRdb independently ran MiXCR on the 5' RACE reads; one entry per CDR3 protein. The sample contains roughly 89,000 distinct CDR3 sequences, more than 13% of which appear only once. This clonotype was counted between two and nine times. The antigen remains undetermined. The clonotype was recovered from a man in his late teens or twenties who had mild COVID-19 (a few samples of this study predate the infection). Cell type and time point are not known. Material for sequencing was PBMCs or a T cell subset sorted from them (not recorded which).

The chain's CDR3 is CASSEQGYNEQFF. DNA of the CDR3: TGTGCCAGCAGCGAACAGGGATACAATGAGCAGTTCTTC. The chain links TRBV7-7 to TRBJ2-1, with D possibly being TRBD1 (6 bases). Germline-derived CDR1 and CDR2 are SSHAT and FNYEAQ (reference sequence). This CDR3 has 13 residues. The V end lost 5 bases, the J end lost 4 bases, and 9 bases lay between the germline ends.